This T cell receptor beta chain was documented in a study of blood T cell repertoires in COVID-19 (dated by TCRdb to the early 2020s). Broadly, across the study: The collaborator samples originated in the United States, Italy and Spain and spanned the acute and convalescent phases of COVID-19. The prospective study material was composed of cDNA or gDNA derived from T cells, B-cell-depleted T cells, or PBMCs. Subjects who had been exposed to COVID-19, were actively infected with it, or had recovered from it provided the deeply sampled blood TCRbeta repertoires that made up the dataset. The repertoires were released in a freely available public database intended as a resource for research on the immune response to SARS-CoV-2. Samples came from the ongoing ImmuneRACE study (first 160 participants) plus 1,254 subjects from 6 global collaborators. The sample metadata nearly always contained a de-identified subject ID, COVID-19 status, age in years and sex. Where HLA class I and class II types were available, the types were taken from metadata supplied by the sample provider, not from assay-based typing.

The research as a whole found: The amount of clinical and demographic metadata varied by source and participant and was provided uncurated.

In regard to this clone: No cognate antigen has been identified for it. No clone much larger than this one lies a single base away; base qualities are absent.

CDR1 and CDR2 are drawn from the germline V gene: MRHNA, SNTAGT. The cysteine opens and the phenylalanine closes a CDR3 of 15 amino acids. Only the CDR3 DNA is retained, 45 bases long and in frame from the first base. The germline V end is reduced by 7 bases and the J end by 6 bases; junction bases left unmatched: 8. The immunoSEQ Assay, a bias-controlled multiplex PCR, was used to amplify TCRbeta CDR3 regions from genomic DNA. The original pipeline was this. Within the assay, amplification of reference gene primers was used to estimate how many nucleated cells each sample contained. Sequence reads were collapsed and filtered to measure the absolute abundance of every unique TCRbeta CDR3 rearrangement. Productive Simpson clonality was computed per sample as the square root of Simpson's diversity index over productive rearrangements. Sourced from immuneACCESS, this table was stored by TCRdb with only in-frame sequences that have V and J called. A share of the clones is absent; for the studies checked, an unresolved V gene accounts for under half, and the remainder has no known explanation. V, J and clone size are those of that table, while D and trimming were read from the DNA. The sample yields roughly 160,000 clones; approximately 90% were counted once. The ten largest clones capture approximately 24% of the sample.

Each collaborating institution followed its own protocols to collect whole blood in K2EDTA tubes. For TCRbeta analysis, collaborators shipped samples in one of three forms: frozen whole blood, isolated PBMCs, or DNA extracted from either of those sample types. The sequence was collected from a man in his 60s with acute or convalescent COVID-19. The sequence joins TRBV6-4 to TRBJ1-4; 10 middle bases align to TRBD1. The sequencing sample was made of peripheral blood. The DNA sequence follows: TGTGCCAGCACTGCGACCGGGACAGGGGATGAAAAACTGTTTTTT. The resulting protein is CASTATGTGDEKLFF.